One and the same sample provided the 12 T cell receptor beta chains below, sequenced in a study of cytomegalovirus exposure and HLA in healthy donors. In the PCR, 60 Vbeta and 13 Jbeta primers were used. TCRdb keeps only in-frame clones here, not all; method: immunoSEQ multiplex PCR. Reported are roughly 80,000 clones; the ten largest clones contain roughly an eighth. The sequencing input was PBMCs. The source is a man in his fifties or sixties in good health and CMV-seropositive.

The genes are TRBV5-1 and TRBJ2-1; TRBD2 matches 8 bases. From germline, CDR1 is SGHRS and CDR2 YFSETQ. Unmatched junction bases numbered 7, after V lost 3 bases and J lost 5 bases. The CDR3 is 15 amino acids. In nucleotides, the CDR3 is TGCGCCAGCAGCTCCCCGACTAGCGACCACAATGAGCAGTTCTTC. Encoded protein: CASSSPTSDHNEQFF.

The chain links TRBV6-5 to TRBJ1-2; D might be TRBD1 (6 bases). Looked up from germline, CDR1 is MNHEY and CDR2 is SVGAGI. The V gene lost 6 bases and the J gene lost 2 bases, with 16 bases spanning the gap. The CDR3 runs 15 residues. CDR3 coding DNA: TGTGCCAGCAGGACGCACAGGGAAGGAAACTATGGCTACACCTTC. The encoded protein is CASRTHREGNYGYTF.

This rearrangement joins TRBV5-1 to TRBJ2-1; the match to TRBD1 covers 10 bases. The trim removed 4 bases at V and 10 bases at J, leaving 14 bases unmatched. Germline values: CDR1 SGHRS, CDR2 YFSETQ. The CDR3 loop spans 16 amino acids. CDR3 bases: TGCGCCAGCAGCCCGCGGCTGACAGGGGGCTTGGGAGAGCAGTTCTTC. As protein: CASSPRLTGGLGEQFF. The full variable domain, completed using reference TRBV5-1 and TRBJ2-1, is KAGVTQTPRYLIKTRGQQVTLSCSPISGHRSVSWYQQTPGQGLQFLFEYFSETQRNKGNFPGRFSGRQFSNSRSEMNVSTLELGDSALYLCASSPRLTGGLGEQFFGPGTRLTVL.

CDR3 sequence reads: CASSHPGDSGNTIYF. CDR3 DNA: TGTGCCAGCAGCCATCCGGGGGACTCTGGAAACACCATATATTTT. The genes are TRBV7-3 and TRBJ1-3; possible D gene TRBD1, 5 bases. V lost 5 bases and J lost 0, with 11 bases in between. The length of the CDR3 is 15 residues. Per the germline V gene, CDR1 is SGHTA and CDR2 is FQGTGA.

The rearrangement links TRBV6-1 to TRBJ1-5; 8 positions agree with TRBD1. Per the germline V gene, CDR1 is MNHNS and CDR2 is SASEGT. V was pared by 4 bases and J by 6 bases, with 5 bases of the junction left unmatched. There are 14 residues in the CDR3. CDR3 amino acids: CASSADRGGQPQHF. Here the CDR3 DNA reads TGTGCCAGCAGTGCAGACAGGGGAGGTCAGCCCCAGCATTTT.

The chain joins TRBV25-1 to TRBJ2-7; tentative D call: TRBD2 (6 bases). With 7 bases removed from V and 5 bases from J, the gap between germline ends came to 15 bases. Germline lookup yields CDR1 MGHDK and CDR2 SYGVNS. This CDR3 has 13 residues. CDR3 nucleotide sequence: TGTGCCAGCATAGGAGGGCTGTCTCACGAGCAGTACTTC. Its protein product is CASIGGLSHEQYF.

This sequence joins TRBV9 and TRBJ1-5; no definite D call. The CDR3 loop spans 16 amino acids. The germline CDR1 and CDR2 sequences are SGDLS and YYNGEE. Trimming cost V 0 bases and J 0 bases, with 10 bases left between them. CDR3 region: CASSVGSLDSNQPQHF. The DNA for the CDR3 is TGTGCCAGCAGCGTAGGGAGCCTGGATAGCAATCAGCCCCAGCATTTT.

Written as DNA, the CDR3 is TGTGCCAGCAGCCGAACTAGCGGGGGTGCGGATACGCAGTATTTT. As protein: CASSRTSGGADTQYF. The chain uses TRBV7-3 and TRBJ2-3; 11 bases are a match to TRBD2. Germline values: CDR1 SGHTA, CDR2 FQGTGA. V dropped 5 bases and J dropped 6; count of bases not matched to a gene: 7. This CDR3 is built from 15 residues. The full variable domain, rest sourced from reference TRBV7-3 and TRBJ2-3, is GAGVSQTPSNKVTEKGKYVELRCDPISGHTALYWYRQSLGQGPEFLIYFQGTGAADDSGLPNDRFFAVRPEGSVSTLKIQRTERGDSAVYLCASSRTSGGADTQYFGPGTRLTVL.

J is TRBJ2-7 and V is TRBV5-6; no clear D gene. The CDR3 runs 15 residues. The germline CDR1 and CDR2 sequences are SGHDT and YYEEEE. The V gene lost 0 bases and the J gene lost 2 bases, with 12 bases spanning the gap. CDR3 coding DNA: TGTGCCAGCAGCTTGGCCTCCAGTGAGGCCTACGAGCAGTACGTC. Translated: CASSLASSEAYEQYV.

The chain combines TRBV19 with TRBJ1-1; D may be TRBD1 (6 bases). The V gene's germline CDR1 is LNHDA and CDR2 SQIVND (reference sequence). This CDR3 spans 13 amino acids. V lost 10 bases to trimming and J lost 0 bases, with 12 bases between them. CDR3 in DNA: TGTGCCACTTTGGGACAAATGAACACTGAAGCTTTCTTT. This codes for CATLGQMNTEAFF.

The chain recombines TRBV11-2 with TRBJ2-3, with TRBD2 matching over 8 bases. This CDR3 is built from 12 residues. The V gene end was trimmed by 5 bases and the J gene end by 7 bases; junction bases not matched to a gene: 2. CDR1 is SGHAT, CDR2 FQNNGV, per germline. The chain's CDR3 is CASSPGGNTQYF. The CDR3 DNA reads TGTGCCAGCAGCCCGGGAGGGAATACGCAGTATTTT.

The J gene is TRBJ2-4, the V gene TRBV6-4; possible D gene TRBD1, 5 bases. The CDR3 extends over 15 amino acids. Deletions cut 6 bases from V and 2 bases from J, with 14 bases between. Germline V lookup: CDR1 MRHNA, CDR2 SNTAGT. CDR3 protein: CASSNPDSSKNIQYF. The CDR3, as DNA: TGTGCCAGCAGCAACCCCGACAGTTCCAAAAACATTCAGTACTTC.